These 31 T cell receptor beta chains were sequenced from one sample in a study of T cells expressing NK-cell markers. Each CDR3 protein gets one entry in TCRdb, which reprocessed the 5' RACE reads and gives no DNA. The sample has some 280,000 distinct CDR3 sequences. Material for sequencing was blood T cells: a sorted CD56 or NKG2C T cell subset, CD4+ or CD8+ T cells, or bulk PBMC T cells (not recorded which). The receptors derive from a man in his late teens or twenties in good health.

V and J are TRBV6-1 and TRBJ1-1; the D gene TCRdb calls, TRBD1, cannot be checked with no DNA. The CDR3 totals 15 residues. Germline V lookup: CDR1 MNHNS, CDR2 SASEGT. The CDR3 protein is CASSDRTGGDTEAFF.

This chain's CDR3 is CASSYIQGNTYEQYF. This chain links TRBV6-2 or TRBV6-3 with TRBJ2-7; there is no DNA to check the TCRdb D call of TRBD1. Per the germline V gene, CDR1 is MNHEY and CDR2 is SVGEGT. The CDR3 totals 15 residues.

The chain couples TRBV6-1 to TRBJ2-7; the D gene TCRdb calls, TRBD1, cannot be checked with no DNA. Germline assignment: CDR1 MNHNS and CDR2 SASEGT. CDR3 length equals 16 residues. The CDR3 sequence: CASSPIGTAVSYEQYF.

The rearrangement links TRBV6-5 to TRBJ2-2; TCRdb calls TRBD1, which cannot be checked without DNA. The CDR3 has 15 amino acids. Germline V gives CDR1 MNHEY, CDR2 SVGAGI. CDR3 amino acids: CASSFQGTDTGELFF.

The CDR3 loop is CASARTGGGEQYF. The V and J genes are TRBV12-3 or TRBV12-4 and TRBJ2-7; the TCRdb call, TRBD1, lacks DNA for checking. This CDR3 has 13 residues.

V and J are TRBV9 and TRBJ2-1; the TCRdb call, TRBD1, lacks DNA for checking. The CDR3 runs to 16 residues. Germline V lookup: CDR1 SGDLS, CDR2 YYNGEE. CDR3 sequence reads: CASSVTGTGADNEQFF.

The chain employs TRBV11-2 and TRBJ2-3; the TCRdb call, TRBD2, lacks DNA for checking. The CDR3 runs 17 residues. Germline values: CDR1 SGHAT, CDR2 FQNNGV. CDR3 protein: CASSLETGRARADTQYF.

V gene TRBV5-1 combines with J gene TRBJ1-1. The CDR3 totals 15 residues. CDR1 is SGHRS, CDR2 YFSETQ, per germline. CDR3 residues: CASSPELVMNTEAFF. Full variable domain (missing parts from reference TRBV5-1 and TRBJ1-1): KAGVTQTPRYLIKTRGQQVTLSCSPISGHRSVSWYQQTPGQGLQFLFEYFSETQRNKGNFPGRFSGRQFSNSRSEMNVSTLELGDSALYLCASSPELVMNTEAFFGQGTRLTVV.

The chain couples TRBV12-3 or TRBV12-4 to TRBJ2-7; TCRdb indicates TRBD2, and absent DNA this call remains unverified. This CDR3 comprises 15 residues. The CDR3 region is CASSLDARAHHQQYF.

The chain links TRBV5-1 to TRBJ1-2. Germline CDR1 is SGHRS and CDR2 is YFSETQ. The CDR3 is made up of 13 amino acids. CDR3 protein: CASSLDSNYGYTF. Looking up the rest from reference TRBV5-1 and TRBJ1-2 gives the full variable domain: KAGVTQTPRYLIKTRGQQVTLSCSPISGHRSVSWYQQTPGQGLQFLFEYFSETQRNKGNFPGRFSGRQFSNSRSEMNVSTLELGDSALYLCASSLDSNYGYTFGSGTRLTVV.

The chain is built from TRBV28 and TRBJ2-7; with no DNA, the TCRdb D assignment of TRBD2 cannot be verified. This CDR3 contains 12 residues. CDR1 MDHEN and CDR2 SYDVKM come from the germline V gene. The CDR3 protein is CASRASNSQEYF. Using reference TRBV28 and TRBJ2-7 for the parts outside the CDR3, the full variable domain is DVKVTQSSRYLVKRTGEKVFLECVQDMDHENMFWYRQDPGLGLRLIYFSYDVKMKEKGDIPEGYSVSREKKERFSLILESASTNQTSMYLCASRASNSQEYFGPGTRLTVT.

This chain joins TRBV20-1 and TRBJ2-1; TCRdb picks TRBD2, but there is no DNA to check that call. CDR1 DFQATT and CDR2 SNEGSKA come from the germline V gene (reference sequence). This CDR3 has 15 amino acids. The CDR3 loop is CSASARGRNNNEQFF.

V is TRBV7-2 and J is TRBJ1-1; with no DNA, the TCRdb D assignment of TRBD1 cannot be verified. The germline CDR1 and CDR2 sequences are SGHTA and FQGNSA. CDR3 length: 15 amino acids. CDR3: CASSSPNGVNTEAFF.

The gene calls are TRBV4-1 and TRBJ2-1; TCRdb selects TRBD2, and the lack of DNA leaves this call unchecked. This CDR3 contains 17 residues. Looked up from germline, CDR1 is MGHRA and CDR2 is YSYEKL. The CDR3 is CASSQQSPLAGGSEQFF.

The chain carries TRBV7-9 and TRBJ1-1. CDR3 size: 15 residues. Germline V gives CDR1 SEHNR, CDR2 FQNEAQ (reference sequence). The CDR3 spells CASSLDLDLESEAFF.

The CDR3 loop reads CSATLGTSGTDTQYF. This sequence joins TRBV29-1 and TRBJ2-3; TCRdb outputs TRBD2, but without DNA this stays unchecked. Germline V gene sequence: CDR1 SQVTM, CDR2 ANQGSEA. CDR3 length: 15 residues.

V gene TRBV12-3 or TRBV12-4 combines with J gene TRBJ2-5; TCRdb proposes TRBD2, but this gene call is untestable without DNA. This CDR3 comprises 16 residues. CDR3: CASSGSASGHQETQYF.

The V and J genes are TRBV7-2 and TRBJ2-6; as DNA is missing, the TRBD2 call by TCRdb cannot be tested. Germline-derived CDR1 and CDR2 are SGHTA and FQGNSA. The CDR3 is made up of 19 amino acids. CDR3: CASSFGGARTFSGANVLTF.

The rearrangement uses TRBV12-3 or TRBV12-4 and TRBJ2-2; the D gene TCRdb calls, TRBD1, cannot be checked with no DNA. The CDR3 runs 13 residues. The CDR3 protein is CASSVSGTEELFF.

The CDR3 loop reads CSATGTSGKRDEQFF. The chain has TRBV20-1 and TRBJ2-1; TCRdb's D call, TRBD2, is unchecked because there is no DNA. CDR3 length: 15 amino acids. Germline V gene sequence: CDR1 DFQATT, CDR2 SNEGSKA (reference sequence).

CDR3: CASNPLKSGQGRNEQFF. This chain joins TRBV11-2 and TRBJ2-1; without DNA, the TCRdb call of TRBD1 cannot be checked. Germline values: CDR1 SGHAT, CDR2 FQNNGV. This CDR3 comprises 17 residues.

This sequence joins TRBV29-1 and TRBJ1-1. Germline V gives CDR1 SQVTM, CDR2 ANQGSEA. This CDR3 spans 13 amino acids. CDR3 sequence: CSVVGRLSTEAFF.

J is TRBJ2-3 and V is TRBV20-1; lacking DNA, the TRBD2 call made by TCRdb goes unchecked. There are 12 residues in the CDR3. Germline V CDR1 and CDR2: DFQATT, SNEGSKA (reference sequence). The CDR3 region is CSASQEGDTQYF.

This chain joins TRBV6-2 or TRBV6-3 and TRBJ2-3; the TCRdb call, TRBD1, lacks DNA for checking. Germline V lookup: CDR1 MNHEY, CDR2 SVGEGT. This CDR3 is built from 15 residues. CDR3 region: CASSPTGQSTDTQYF.

The chain uses TRBV15 and TRBJ2-4; as DNA is missing, the TRBD1 call by TCRdb cannot be tested. This CDR3 has 14 amino acids. Germline loops: CDR1 LNHNV, CDR2 YYDKDF (reference sequence). The CDR3 reads CATSRGGAKNIQYF.

This chain uses TRBV5-1 with TRBJ2-2; TCRdb's D call, TRBD1, is unchecked because there is no DNA. This CDR3 is built from 14 residues. CDR1 and CDR2 (germline): SGHRS, YFSETQ. The CDR3 sequence is CASSRRQSTGELFF.

The chain's CDR3 is CAITRDGHTDTQYF. This chain connects TRBV10-3 to TRBJ2-3; absent DNA, TCRdb's TRBD1 call cannot be checked. Germline CDR1 ENHRY, CDR2 SYGVKD. The CDR3 extends over 14 amino acids.

This chain links TRBV12-3 or TRBV12-4 with TRBJ2-2; the D call of TRBD1 rests on TCRdb alone, since no DNA is present to check it. CDR3 length: 15 amino acids. CDR3 in amino acids: CASSSQGLNTGELFF.

The rearrangement uses TRBV12-3 or TRBV12-4 and TRBJ1-5. The CDR3 has 14 amino acids. The CDR3 sequence: CASSLGSGLQPQHF.

The chain couples TRBV27 to TRBJ1-4. There are 12 residues in the CDR3. The germline CDR1 and CDR2 sequences are MNHEY and SMNVEV (reference sequence). The CDR3: CASSYINEKLFF.

This chain joins TRBV7-2 and TRBJ2-1. The CDR3 runs to 13 residues. Germline V gene sequence: CDR1 SGHTA, CDR2 FQGNSA. The CDR3 region is CASSLVSRHEQFF.